This is a list of T cell receptor beta chains from one sample in a study of technical replicates of blood from a handful of donors. Assay: immunoSEQ multiplex PCR; the TCRdb copy retains only in-frame clones and omits some. This sample has about 80,000 clones, with 85% to 95% found just once. Sequencing was done on a sample of T cells isolated from PBMCs. All receptors come from a human donor in good health. CDR3s include the opening cysteine and the closing phenylalanine or tryptophan. Each record gives: V gene, D gene, clone size, J gene, CDR3 protein, CDR3 DNA. D genes are given only for firm matches. Some rows mark clone size as missing; the rest say once, few, many or name a class of expanded clone.

>TRBV5-4|TRBD1|NA|TRBJ1-4
CASSPGTGGSHEKLFF
TGTGCCAGCAGTCCCGGGACAGGGGGCTCTCATGAAAAACTGTTTTTT
>TRBV5-1|NA|NA|TRBJ2-7
CASSLAYGSGISYEQYF
TGCGCCAGCAGCTTGGCCTATGGTAGCGGAATATCCTACGAGCAGTACTTC
>TRBV5-1|NA|NA|TRBJ2-1
CASSLGASSYNEQFF
TGCGCCAGCAGCTTGGGAGCTTCCTCCTACAATGAGCAGTTCTTC
>TRBV6-5|NA|NA|TRBJ1-1
CASSLDRQEAFF
TGTGCCAGCAGTCTAGATAGACAGGAAGCTTTCTTT
>TRBV7-2|TRBD1|NA|TRBJ1-5
CASSLRTGSNQPQHF
TGTGCCAGCAGCTTAAGGACAGGGAGCAATCAGCCCCAGCATTTT
>TRBV6-5|NA|NA|TRBJ1-4
CASSPSNEKLFF
TGTGCCAGCAGTCCTTCTAATGAAAAACTGTTTTTT
>TRBV6-5|TRBD1|NA|TRBJ2-1
CASRLGTGWYNEQFF
TGTGCCAGCAGATTAGGGACAGGTTGGTACAATGAGCAGTTCTTC
>TRBV7-9|NA|NA|TRBJ2-3
CASNLDTDTQYF
TGTGCCAGCAACCTAGACACAGATACGCAGTATTTT
>TRBV28|NA|NA|TRBJ1-5
CASSDQPQHF
TGTGCCAGCAGCGATCAGCCCCAGCATTTT
>TRBV5-1|NA|NA|TRBJ1-1
CASSSEQGSAEAFF
TGCGCCAGCAGCTCAGAACAGGGATCCGCTGAAGCTTTCTTT
>TRBV7-8|NA|few|TRBJ1-5
CASSLGPREQPQHF
TGTGCCAGCAGCCTGGGCCCCCGGGAACAGCCCCAGCATTTT
>TRBV5-6|NA|NA|TRBJ1-2
CASSPDGNNYGYTF
TGTGCCAGCAGCCCTGACGGGAATAACTATGGCTACACCTTC
>TRBV6-1|TRBD2|NA|TRBJ2-7
CASLAGPLYEQYF
TGTGCCAGCCTAGCGGGCCCCCTCTACGAGCAGTACTTC
>TRBV7-2|NA|once|TRBJ1-2
CASRSTNYGYTF
TGTGCCAGTAGATCTACCAACTATGGCTACACCTTC
>TRBV10-3|TRBD1|NA|TRBJ1-1
CAISDQAGGTEAFF
TGTGCCATCAGTGACCAGGCAGGGGGGACTGAAGCTTTCTTT
>TRBV29-1|NA|NA|TRBJ2-2
CSVEIWAGELFF
TGCAGCGTTGAAATTTGGGCAGGGGAGCTGTTTTTT
>TRBV18|NA|NA|TRBJ2-7
CASSPLTVTYEQYF
TGTGCCAGCTCACCCCTAACCGTTACCTACGAGCAGTACTTC
>TRBV27|TRBD1|NA|TRBJ1-1
CASSLPRTGGNTEAFF
TGTGCCAGCAGTTTACCTAGGACAGGGGGGAACACTGAAGCTTTCTTT
>TRBV27|NA|NA|TRBJ1-1
CASRGFMNTEAFF
TGTGCCAGCAGGGGCTTCATGAACACTGAAGCTTTCTTT
>TRBV19|NA|NA|TRBJ1-5
CASSMGQGIQPQHF
TGTGCCAGTAGTATGGGGCAGGGGATCCAGCCCCAGCATTTT
>TRBV9|NA|NA|TRBJ2-7
CASSVTDRTSYHEQYF
TGTGCCAGCAGCGTCACGGACCGGACATCCTACCACGAGCAGTACTTC
>TRBV4-3|TRBD2|NA|TRBJ2-7
CASSPGAGDVREQYF
TGCGCCAGCAGCCCCGGGGCGGGAGACGTGAGAGAGCAGTACTTC
>TRBV7-9|NA|NA|TRBJ1-1
CASSVHDSSSGTEAFF
TGTGCCAGCAGCGTCCACGACAGCAGTTCGGGCACTGAAGCTTTCTTT
>TRBV6-1|NA|once|TRBJ2-1
CASITTAGSYNEQFF
TGTGCCAGCATTACAACAGCGGGCTCCTACAATGAGCAGTTCTTC
>TRBV10-1|TRBD2|NA|TRBJ2-1
CASSEESGGLNEQFF
TGCGCCAGCAGTGAGGAGTCGGGAGGACTAAATGAGCAGTTCTTC